One sample yielded the 29 T cell receptor beta chains listed below, sequenced in a study of a mutant IDH1 vaccine in newly diagnosed glioma (dated by TCRdb to the early 2020s). The sample's time point label, decoded: baseline, week 1 (first vaccination visit). This sample's treatment or condition label indicates: pre-vaccination baseline after standard-of-care therapy. Libraries were built with the immunoSEQ multiplex PCR assay. TCRdb took over this immuneACCESS table, retaining in-frame rearrangements with V and J assigned. Such tables are incomplete; in checked studies, under half of the missing clones stem from an unresolved V gene, and the remainder is unexplained. The sample includes tens of thousands of clones, with roughly four fifths observed a single time. The ten most abundant clones make up around 5% of the sample. The sequences come from PBMCs, collected from a glioma patient treated with radiotherapy, temozolomide or both. The receptor set was obtained from a man aged 35 to 55 with glioma. Some clones in this sample may be carry-over from other donors' samples.

V usage is TRBV19 and J usage is TRBJ1-1, with a possible D match to TRBD1 (5 bases). The germline V gene has CDR1 LNHDA and CDR2 SQIVND (reference sequence). The V gene lost 4 bases and the J gene lost 6 bases, with 15 bases spanning the gap. The CDR3 has 14 amino acids. For the CDR3, the DNA is TGTGCCAGTAGTAACAGACAGCTGAAACCTGAAGCTTTCTTT. Translated: CASSNRQLKPEAFF.

The chain employs TRBV9 and TRBJ2-5; 9 positions agree with TRBD1. Per the germline V gene, CDR1 is SGDLS and CDR2 is YYNGEE. The junction had 8 bases not matched to a gene; V was cut back by 1 base and J by 7 bases. The CDR3 contains 15 residues. The CDR3 nucleotides read TGTGCCAGCAGCGTATCCGGGACAGGGCCCGCGACCCAGTACTTC. Residues: CASSVSGTGPATQYF. The full variable domain, completed using reference TRBV9 and TRBJ2-5, is DSGVTQTPKHLITATGQRVTLRCSPRSGDLSVYWYQQSLDQGLQFLIQYYNGEERAKGNILERFSAQQFPDLHSELNLSSLELGDSALYFCASSVSGTGPATQYFGPGTRLLVL.

This clone has a handful of counts. This chain links TRBV6-1 with TRBJ2-5, with D perhaps matching TRBD1 (6 bases). Trimming took off 6 bases at V and 5 bases at J, with 13 bases between the two ends. Germline CDR1 reads MNHNS; CDR2 reads SASEGT. The CDR3 spans 13 residues. The CDR3 protein is CASRIQGTETQYF. The CDR3 DNA reads TGTGCCAGCAGGATACAGGGTACGGAGACCCAGTACTTC.

CDR3 loop: CASSHGATEAFF. The CDR3 bases are TGTGCCAGCAGCCATGGGGCAACTGAAGCTTTCTTT. The chain carries TRBV5-6 and TRBJ1-1; a possible D gene is TRBD1 (5 bases). The CDR3 is 12 residues long. Germline V lookup: CDR1 SGHDT, CDR2 YYEEEE. V shed 4 bases and J shed 5 bases, with 9 bases lying between them.

This chain links TRBV29-1 with TRBJ2-3; D ambiguous. The ends were cut back, 1 base at V and 0 bases at J, with 5 bases in the middle. CDR3 length equals 13 residues. Germline V gene sequence: CDR1 SQVTM, CDR2 ANQGSEA. CDR3 in amino acids: CSVEGLSTDTQYF. The DNA of the CDR3 is TGCAGCGTTGAAGGGCTGAGCACAGATACGCAGTATTTT.

This clone was counted a single time. This rearrangement joins TRBV6-1 to TRBJ1-6; 7 positions agree with TRBD1. V dropped 4 bases and J dropped 10; count of bases not matched to a gene: 4. The CDR3 runs 13 residues. Germline lookup yields CDR1 MNHNS and CDR2 SASEGT. DNA of the CDR3: TGTGCCAGCAGTGGACAGGGCGGCTCACCCCTCCACTTT. This gives the protein CASSGQGGSPLHF.

This clone was detected once. The V call is TRBV6-5, the J call TRBJ1-3; tentatively, D is TRBD1 (6 bases). Trimming removed 8 bases from V and 2 bases from J, with 16 bases in between. Germline CDR1 MNHEY, CDR2 SVGAGI. This CDR3 has 15 amino acids. This chain's CDR3 is CASRGLGLTGNTIYF. For the CDR3, the DNA is TGTGCCAGCCGGGGGCTGGGTCTGACTGGAAACACCATATATTTT.

This chain connects TRBV27 to TRBJ1-1; no definite D call. The V gene's germline CDR1 is MNHEY and CDR2 SMNVEV (reference sequence). The V gene lost 6 bases and the J gene lost 0 bases, with 17 bases spanning the gap. The CDR3 is 16 residues long. CDR3 in amino acids: CASSNKQFSLNTEAFF. The CDR3 nucleotides read TGTGCCAGCAGCAACAAACAGTTCTCCCTGAACACTGAAGCTTTCTTT.

This clone appeared a few times. The V and J genes are TRBV6-1 and TRBJ2-6; TRBD1 might be the D (6 bases). V was cut by 5 bases and J by 0 bases, with 8 bases left in between. Germline CDR1 and CDR2: MNHNS and SASEGT. This CDR3 has 15 residues. The CDR3 DNA is TGTGCCAGCAGTACGGACAGCTCTGGGGCCAACGTCCTGACTTTC. Residues: CASSTDSSGANVLTF.

This clone was recorded a few times. The V and J genes are TRBV5-1 and TRBJ1-1; possibly TRBD1 for D (6 bases). V was pared by 4 bases and J by 1 base, with 11 bases between. Germline V lookup: CDR1 SGHRS, CDR2 YFSETQ. CDR3 size: 14 residues. CDR3 sequence (DNA): TGCGCCAGCAGCGTACAGGGAGCGAACACTGAAGCTTTCTTT. Translated: CASSVQGANTEAFF.

The chain combines TRBV5-1 with TRBJ2-5; D is perhaps TRBD1 (5 bases). V dropped 0 bases and J dropped 4 bases, with 13 bases sitting between them. There are 15 residues in the CDR3. Germline CDR1 and CDR2: SGHRS and YFSETQ. The CDR3 here is CASSLVGEWGETQYF. The CDR3 DNA reads as TGCGCCAGCAGCTTGGTAGGGGAATGGGGAGAGACCCAGTACTTC.

The J gene is TRBJ1-2, the V gene TRBV23-1; D is ambiguous. TRBV23-1 is flagged as an ORF with uncertain function. The CDR3 extends over 17 amino acids. Deletions cut 6 bases from V and 4 bases from J, with 24 bases between. CDR3 in amino acids: CASSRQTGSTPFYGYTF. CDR3 DNA sequence: TGCGCCAGCAGCCGCCAGACCGGCTCCACACCATTCTATGGCTACACCTTC.

The gene calls are TRBV10-2 and TRBJ2-1, with 7 bases identical to TRBD1. In germline, CDR1 is WSHSY, CDR2 SAAADI. The CDR3 runs to 13 residues. The J segment lost 4 bases and the V segment lost 4 bases, leaving 1 base of the junction unmatched. The CDR3 region is CASSGQGYNEQFF. CDR3 DNA sequence: TGCGCCAGCAGTGGACAGGGATACAATGAGCAGTTCTTC.

The chain links TRBV29-1 to TRBJ2-5; D is unresolved. V was pared by 3 bases and J by 1 base, with 9 bases between. The CDR3 contains 13 residues. Germline values: CDR1 SQVTM, CDR2 ANQGSEA. CDR3 in amino acids: CSVEVSTQETQYF. CDR3 DNA sequence: TGCAGCGTTGAGGTCAGCACCCAAGAGACCCAGTACTTC.

The V call is TRBV7-2, the J call TRBJ1-5; TRBD1 agrees at 12 bases. This CDR3 is built from 14 residues. Germline-derived CDR1 and CDR2 are SGHTA and FQGNSA. Trimming took 5 bases from V and 7 from J; bases not matched to a gene: 3. CDR3 nucleotide sequence: TGTGCCAGCAGCGGGACAGGGGGCCGGCAGCCCCAGCATTTT. Protein: CASSGTGGRQPQHF. The whole variable domain, remainder taken from reference TRBV7-2 and TRBJ1-5, is GAGVSQSPSNKVTEKGKDVELRCDPISGHTALYWYRQSLGQGLEFLIYFQGNSAPDKSGLPSDRFSAERTGGSVSTLTIQRTQQEDSAVYLCASSGTGGRQPQHFGDGTRLSIL.

The chain has TRBV4-2 and TRBJ1-2; D gene ambiguous. V lost 8 bases to trimming and J lost 4 bases, with 29 bases between them. CDR1 and CDR2 (germline): LGHNA, YNFKEQ. The CDR3 has 18 amino acids. Here the CDR3 reads CASLKSTLRGPKSYGYTF. In DNA form, the CDR3 reads TGTGCCAGCTTAAAAAGTACCCTACGGGGTCCAAAATCCTATGGCTACACCTTC.

This clone was observed a single time. The rearrangement links TRBV2 to TRBJ1-1, with D possibly matching TRBD1 (5 bases). The germline V gene encodes CDR1 SNHLY and CDR2 FYNNEI. Between the trimmed V and J ends, which lost 1 base and 6 bases, there was a span of 9 bases. The CDR3 is 13 amino acids. The CDR3 protein is CASSEEGPSEAFF. The CDR3 DNA follows: TGTGCCAGCAGTGAAGAGGGACCGTCTGAAGCTTTCTTT.

This chain uses TRBV2 with TRBJ2-1, with D uncertain. There are 15 residues in the CDR3. V was pared by 2 bases and J by 8 bases, with 16 bases between. CDR1 is SNHLY and CDR2 is FYNNEI in the germline V gene. As DNA, the CDR3 is TGTGCCAGCAGTGAAAAGGGTCTCGGAATCGATGAGCAGTTCTTC. Amino acids: CASSEKGLGIDEQFF.

There are a few counts of this clone. The chain employs TRBV29-1 and TRBJ1-1; unclear D gene. Trimming pared 4 bases from V and 4 bases from J, leaving 7 bases between. Germline V gene sequence: CDR1 SQVTM, CDR2 ANQGSEA. This CDR3 has 11 amino acids. CDR3 bases: TGCAGCGTTGCTTTGCTCACTGAAGCTTTCTTT. This gives the protein CSVALLTEAFF.

This sequence joins TRBV7-6 and TRBJ2-3; TRBD2 agrees at 8 bases. The CDR3 length is 15 residues. The ends lost 3 bases at V and 5 bases at J; junction bases unmatched: 7. Germline V gene lookup returns CDR1 SGHVS and CDR2 FNYEAQ. The CDR3 coding sequence is TGTGCCAGCAGCTTCCGCCCGGGAGGGGGAGATACGCAGTATTTT. This codes for CASSFRPGGGDTQYF.

The rearrangement uses TRBV5-8 and TRBJ1-2; 9 bases line up with TRBD1. J lost 7 bases, V lost 4 bases, and 8 bases had no gene match. Germline-derived CDR1 and CDR2 are SGHTS and YDEGEE. The CDR3 has 14 amino acids. CDR3 loop: CASSPGQGTSGYTF. CDR3 in DNA: TGTGCCAGCAGCCCGGGACAGGGAACGAGTGGCTACACCTTC. The complete variable domain, with remaining parts taken from reference TRBV5-8 and TRBJ1-2, reads EAGVTQSPTHLIKTRGQQATLRCSPISGHTSVYWYQQALGLGLQFLLWYDEGEERNRGNFPPRFSGRQFPNYSSELNVNALELEDSALYLCASSPGQGTSGYTFGSGTRLTVV.

The V gene is TRBV19, the J gene TRBJ2-7; D possibly matches TRBD1 or TRBD2 (6 bases each). V was cut by 2 bases and J by 1 base, with 12 bases left in between. This CDR3 is 15 amino acids long. In germline, CDR1 is LNHDA, CDR2 SQIVND (reference sequence). The CDR3 DNA follows: TGTGCCAGTAGTATAAACCAAGGGGGGTCCTACGAGCAGTACTTC. Translation: CASSINQGGSYEQYF.

V and J are TRBV6-1 and TRBJ2-3; D is undetermined. The CDR3 has 14 amino acids. V lost 4 bases to trimming and J lost 6 bases, with 14 bases between them. CDR1 and CDR2 (germline): MNHNS, SASEGT. The CDR3, as DNA: TGTGCCAGCAGTGTGACTCCATTCGGGGATACGCAGTATTTT. This sequence encodes CASSVTPFGDTQYF.

The V gene is TRBV4-2, the J gene TRBJ1-1; TRBD1 is a possible D gene (6 bases). The CDR3 loop spans 12 amino acids. Trimming removed 2 bases at V and 11 bases at J, with 12 bases between. The germline V gene encodes CDR1 LGHNA and CDR2 YNFKEQ. CDR3 sequence reads: CASSQTGTRAFF. The CDR3 region has the DNA TGTGCCAGCAGCCAAACCGGGACACGGGCTTTCTTT.

The chain is built from TRBV18 and TRBJ2-5, with 8 bases lining up with TRBD2. Germline values: CDR1 KGHSH, CDR2 LQKENI. After removal of 3 bases from V and 5 bases from J, the junction contained 14 bases not matched to a gene. The CDR3 contains 17 residues. The CDR3 here is CASSPQSPGLGTETQYF. The CDR3, as DNA: TGTGCCAGCTCACCTCAATCCCCGGGACTAGGAACCGAGACCCAGTACTTC.

The rearrangement uses TRBV4-2 and TRBJ2-7; a possible D gene is TRBD1 (5 bases). CDR1 LGHNA and CDR2 YNFKEQ come from the germline V gene. The CDR3 has 14 amino acids. Trimming cost V 5 bases and J 1 base, with 12 bases left between them. The DNA for the CDR3 is TGTGCCAGCAGCTCTGATCCAGGGTCCTACGAGCAGTACTTC. Residues: CASSSDPGSYEQYF.

V usage is TRBV6-6 and J usage is TRBJ1-1; no reliable D call. The CDR3 is made up of 14 amino acids. Trimming took 6 bases from V and 5 from J, leaving 16 bases between them. CDR1 and CDR2 (germline): MNHNY, SVGAGI (reference sequence). The CDR3 loop reads CASSVGWGDTEAFF. The CDR3 nucleotides are TGTGCCAGCAGCGTCGGCTGGGGAGATACTGAAGCTTTCTTT.

This rearrangement joins TRBV6-5 to TRBJ2-7; the match to TRBD1 covers 9 bases. The CDR3 consists of 14 residues. Trimming took 6 bases from V and 4 from J; bases not matched to a gene: 7. CDR1 is MNHEY, CDR2 SVGAGI, per germline. The CDR3 DNA reads TGTGCCAGCAGAACAGGACAGGGGAATTACGAGCAGTACTTC. This codes for CASRTGQGNYEQYF.

This chain connects TRBV2 to TRBJ1-2, with D tentatively TRBD1 (5 bases). V shed 5 bases and J shed 7 bases, with 20 bases lying between them. Germline V lookup: CDR1 SNHLY, CDR2 FYNNEI. The CDR3 extends over 15 amino acids. In nucleotides, the CDR3 is TGTGCCAGCAGTTTTACAGGAGGGCCTTCTGGTGGCTACACCTTC. It translates to CASSFTGGPSGGYTF. The whole variable domain, remainder taken from reference TRBV2 and TRBJ1-2, is EPEVTQTPSHQVTQMGQEVILRCVPISNHLYFYWYRQILGQKVEFLVSFYNNEISEKSEIFDDQFSVERPDGSNFTLKIRSTKLEDSAMYFCASSFTGGPSGGYTFGSGTRLTVV.